This T cell receptor (beta chain) was sequenced for a study of CD8 T cells in Susac syndrome. Reverse transcription of roughly 0.5 to 1 ug RNA was performed with random hexamers. TCR beta CDR3 was amplified by immunoSEQ covering 54 Vbeta and 13 Jbeta. TCRdb reprocessed the immunoSEQ multiplex PCR reads with MiXCR, giving one entry per CDR3 protein. Here the sample spans around 170,000 distinct CDR3 sequences, roughly 94% being singletons. This TCR was recovered from a human donor with Susac syndrome. The sample comprised CD4+ T cells from PBMCs.

DNA of the CDR3: TGTGCCAGCAGACCCTTGGTCGGCACAGATACGCAGTATTTT. Protein sequence: CASRPLVGTDTQYF. The chain has TRBV6-5 and TRBJ2-3; no reliable D call. There are 14 residues in the CDR3. Germline CDR1 and CDR2: MNHEY and SVGAGI. V lost 6 bases and J lost 1, with 11 bases in between.